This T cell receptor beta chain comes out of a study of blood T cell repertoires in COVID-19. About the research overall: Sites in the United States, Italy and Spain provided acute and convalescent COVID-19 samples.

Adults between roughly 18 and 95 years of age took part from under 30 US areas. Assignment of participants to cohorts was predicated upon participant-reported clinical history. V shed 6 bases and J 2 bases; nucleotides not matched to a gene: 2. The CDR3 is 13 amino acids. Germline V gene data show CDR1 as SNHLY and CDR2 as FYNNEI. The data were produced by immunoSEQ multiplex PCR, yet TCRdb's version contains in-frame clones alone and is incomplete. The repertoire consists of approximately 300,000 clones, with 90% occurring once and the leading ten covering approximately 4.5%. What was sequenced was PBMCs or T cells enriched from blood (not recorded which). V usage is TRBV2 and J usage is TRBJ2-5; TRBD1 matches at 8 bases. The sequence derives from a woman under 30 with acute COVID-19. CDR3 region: CASSRTGQETQYF. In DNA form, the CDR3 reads TGTGCCAGCAGCCGGACAGGGCAAGAGACCCAGTACTTC.